Listed below are T cell receptor beta chains from one sample, sequenced in a study of brain T cells in children with intractable seizures. Clones were read by immunoSEQ multiplex PCR, and TCRdb kept only the in-frame ones, dropping some. Among fewer than 150,000 clones listed, under 95% were seen once. The sequences come from peripheral blood, collected at surgery. Receptor source: a boy younger than two with hemimegalencephaly and intractable seizures. Both conserved end residues are part of each CDR3. Each record gives: V gene, D gene, J gene, clone size, CDR3 DNA, CDR3 protein. A D gene is named only where the DNA matches it firmly. Clone size appears in some rows only: once, few, many, or a class for an expanded clone.

TRBV27	.	TRBJ1-4	.	TGTGCCAGCCTAGGGGGAGATGGTGAAAAACTGTTTTTT	CASLGGDGEKLFF
TRBV19	TRBD1	TRBJ1-1	.	TGTGCCAGTAGTCAGGGGGGCCGGAACACTGAAGCTTTCTTT	CASSQGGRNTEAFF
TRBV6-2/TRBV6-3	.	TRBJ2-7	.	TGTGCCAGCAGTTATGTCGGGAGAACCTACGAGCAGTACTTC	CASSYVGRTYEQYF
TRBV7-6	.	TRBJ2-2	.	TGTGCCAGCAGCTTAGAGAGAGTGGACACCGGGGAGCTGTTTTTT	CASSLERVDTGELFF
TRBV7-8	TRBD2	TRBJ2-7	.	TGTGCCAGCAGCTTGCCCTATACTAGCGGGAGGGCCGGGTACGAGCAGTACTTC	CASSLPYTSGRAGYEQYF
TRBV19	.	TRBJ2-6	.	TGTGCCAGTAGGGAAAATTTAAAGTTTGGGGCCAACGTCCTGACTTTC	CASRENLKFGANVLTF
TRBV5-1	.	TRBJ2-7	.	TGCGCCAGCAGCTTGGCGGAAGGCAACGGCGCCTACGAGCAGTACTTC	CASSLAEGNGAYEQYF
TRBV27	.	TRBJ2-1	.	TGTGCCAGCGCCCGGAGGGGGGCGGGCTACAATGAGCAGTTCTTC	CASARRGAGYNEQFF
TRBV4-1	.	TRBJ2-3	.	TGCGCCAGCAGCCAAGGTTCTGGGTTGGGAGATACGCAGTATTTT	CASSQGSGLGDTQYF
TRBV28	TRBD2	TRBJ2-7	once	TGTGCCAGCAGTTTATCAGCGGGGGGTTACGAGCAGTACTTC	CASSLSAGGYEQYF
TRBV19	.	TRBJ2-5	.	TGTGCCAGTAGTATAGTTGGGGAAGAGACCCAGTACTTC	CASSIVGEETQYF
TRBV5-1	.	TRBJ1-3	.	TGCGCCAGCAGCTTCTCTGTGGTAGGGTCTGGAAACACCATATATTTT	CASSFSVVGSGNTIYF
TRBV7-2	.	TRBJ2-2	.	TGTGCCAGCAGCTTAGCTCCCGGGGGGCTCACCGGGGAGCTGTTTTTT	CASSLAPGGLTGELFF
TRBV6-5	.	TRBJ2-1	.	TGTGCCAGCAGTTACAAGGCGGAGGGCCGGGGTGAGCAGTTCTTC	CASSYKAEGRGEQFF
TRBV6-5	.	TRBJ2-2	.	TGTGCCAGCATAAGGACCGGGGAGCTGTTTTTT	CASIRTGELFF
TRBV28	TRBD2	TRBJ2-4	.	TGTGCCAGCAGTTTATCGGGGCGGGAGTTGAGTGGCGGTAGAGCCAAAAACATTCAGTACTTC	CASSLSGRELSGGRAKNIQYF
TRBV20-1	TRBD2	TRBJ2-1	.	TGCAGTGTACCTAGCGGCAATGAGCAGTTCTTC	CSVPSGNEQFF
TRBV27	.	TRBJ1-2	once	TGTGCCAGCAGTTTATCGCAGGGGCCCGCCTATAACTATGGCTACACCTTC	CASSLSQGPAYNYGYTF
TRBV2	.	TRBJ2-2	.	TGTGCCAGCAAAGACTGGGCCCCCGGGGAGCTGTTTTTT	CASKDWAPGELFF
TRBV25-1	.	TRBJ2-7	.	TGTGCCAGCAACGGGGATAGCTACGAGCAGTACTTC	CASNGDSYEQYF
TRBV6-2/TRBV6-3	.	TRBJ2-2	.	TGTGCCAGCAGTTATGTGGGCGGGGAGCTGTTTTTT	CASSYVGGELFF
TRBV27	TRBD1	TRBJ2-7	.	TGTGCCAGCAGCCACGCCGGGACAGGCATGAACGAGCAGTACTTC	CASSHAGTGMNEQYF
TRBV10-2	TRBD1	TRBJ1-2	.	TGCGCCAGCAGTGATCCTGGACAGGGTGACTATGGCTACACCTTC	CASSDPGQGDYGYTF
TRBV15	.	TRBJ1-1	.	TGTGCCACCAGCAGAGACGGGGGTCGGGAAGCTTTCTTT	CATSRDGGREAFF
TRBV30	.	TRBJ1-2	.	TGTGCCTGGAAGCGTTTCGACAGGCACTACACCTTC	CAWKRFDRHYTF
TRBV6-5	TRBD1	TRBJ2-7	.	TGTGCCAGCAGTTTGGACATCGGACAGGGTCGGAACGAGCAGTACTTC	CASSLDIGQGRNEQYF
TRBV28	.	TRBJ2-7	.	TGTGCCAGCAGGGGACGCCCCTATGTGGAAGAGCAGTACTTC	CASRGRPYVEEQYF
TRBV19	TRBD2	TRBJ2-5	.	TGTGCCAGTAGTATTGGGGCTAGCGGGAGTTCTGAGACCCAGTACTTC	CASSIGASGSSETQYF
TRBV5-1	.	TRBJ1-1	once	TGCGCCAGCAGCCCTCGCGCAGGGCGGAACACTGAAGCTTTCTTT	CASSPRAGRNTEAFF
TRBV6-5	TRBD1	TRBJ2-3	.	TGTGCCAGCAGTTACGACAGGGGTGGGACAGATACGCAGTATTTT	CASSYDRGGTDTQYF
TRBV25-1	.	TRBJ2-5	.	TGTGCCAGCAGTGATGACGACAGTTGGCAAGAGACCCAGTACTTC	CASSDDDSWQETQYF
TRBV20-1	.	TRBJ1-2	.	TGCAGTGCTAGAGGGGCTCGAGGCTACACCTTC	CSARGARGYTF